This T cell receptor (beta chain) was recovered during a study of early T cells in non-severe SARS-CoV-2 infection. The wider study: Sequencing of unsorted whole blood was done on bulk RNA, leaving chains unpaired. Regarding the study as a whole: Reliance on VDJdb matching favored anti-spike CD8 responses; private and CD4 specificities were missed.

This clonotype has at least ten counts. No antigen is known for it. Researchers attached unique molecular identifiers to individual cDNA molecules. A single record per CDR3 protein comes from TCRdb applying MiXCR to the 5' RACE reads. The table includes 20,000 to 30,000 distinct CDR3 sequences, 4.5% to 7% detected once. The junction had 17 bases not matched to a gene; V was cut back by 6 bases and J by 3 bases. The CDR3 has 18 amino acids. Germline V gene data show CDR1 as MNHNY and CDR2 as SVGAGI (reference sequence). The sequenced material came from whole blood. This sequence originates from an adult who was a healthcare worker with PCR-confirmed SARS-CoV-2 infection or an uninfected control (not recorded which). V and J are TRBV6-6 and TRBJ2-3; 8 nucleotides align to TRBD2. CDR3 nucleotides: TGTGCCAGCAGCCACCTACCCGGGGGCGGGGGGAGTACAGATACGCAGTATTTT. Translated: CASSHLPGGGGSTDTQYF.